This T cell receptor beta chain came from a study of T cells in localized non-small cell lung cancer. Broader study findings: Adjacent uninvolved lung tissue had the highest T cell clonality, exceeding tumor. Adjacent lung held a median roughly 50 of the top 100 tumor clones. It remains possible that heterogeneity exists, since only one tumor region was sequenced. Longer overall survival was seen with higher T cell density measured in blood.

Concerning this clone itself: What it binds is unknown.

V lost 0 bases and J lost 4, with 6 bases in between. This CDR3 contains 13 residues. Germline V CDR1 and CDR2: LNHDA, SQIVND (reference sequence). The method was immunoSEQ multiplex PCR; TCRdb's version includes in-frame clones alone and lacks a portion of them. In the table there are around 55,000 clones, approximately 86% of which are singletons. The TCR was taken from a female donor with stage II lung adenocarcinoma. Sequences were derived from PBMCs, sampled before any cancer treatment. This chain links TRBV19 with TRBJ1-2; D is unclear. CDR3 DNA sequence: TGTGCCAGTAGTATAGATCCCATCTATGGCTACACCTTC. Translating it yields CASSIDPIYGYTF. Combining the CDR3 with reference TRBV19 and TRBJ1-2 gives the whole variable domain DGGITQSPKYLFRKEGQNVTLSCEQNLNHDAMYWYRQDPGQGLRLIYYSQIVNDFQKGDIAEGYSVSREKKESFPLTVTSAQKNPTAFYLCASSIDPIYGYTFGSGTRLTVV.